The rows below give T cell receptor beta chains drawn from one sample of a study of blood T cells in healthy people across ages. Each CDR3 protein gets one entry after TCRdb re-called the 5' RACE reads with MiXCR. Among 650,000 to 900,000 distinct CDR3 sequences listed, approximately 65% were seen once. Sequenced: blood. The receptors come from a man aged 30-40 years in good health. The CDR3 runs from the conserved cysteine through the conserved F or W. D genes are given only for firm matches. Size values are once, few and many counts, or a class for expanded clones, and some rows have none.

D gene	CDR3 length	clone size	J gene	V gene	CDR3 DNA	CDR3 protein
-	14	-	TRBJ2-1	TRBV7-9	TGTGCGAGCAGCTTAGCAACTAGGCGCAATGAGCAGTTCTTC	CASSLATRRNEQFF
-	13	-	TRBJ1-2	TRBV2	TGTGCCAGCAACCTAGAACAGGGATATGGCTACACCTTC	CASNLEQGYGYTF
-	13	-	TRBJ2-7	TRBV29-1	TGCAGCGTTGTGGGGGCTAGCTCCTACGAGCAGAACTTC	CSVVGASSYEQNF
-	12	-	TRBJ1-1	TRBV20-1	TGCAGTGCTTTTGGTCTGAACACTGAAGCTTTCTTT	CSAFGLNTEAFF
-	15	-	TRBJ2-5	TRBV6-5	TGTGCCAGCAGTAGAGGAGGGCTCCTACAAGAGACCCAGTACTTC	CASSRGGLLQETQYF
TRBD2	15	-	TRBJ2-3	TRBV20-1	TGCAGTGCTAGAGATATCAGCGGGGGGGCAGATACGCAGTATTTT	CSARDISGGADTQYF
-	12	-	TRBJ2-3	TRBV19	TGTGCCACAAGGCCAGGCACAGATACGCAGTATTTT	CATRPGTDTQYF
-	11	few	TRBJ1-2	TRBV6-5	TGTGCCAGCCAGGACTTCTATGGCTACACCTTC	CASQDFYGYTF
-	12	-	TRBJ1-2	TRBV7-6	TGTGCCGGCAGCCCTCCAAGTGGGATCCACACCTTC	CAGSPPSGIHTF
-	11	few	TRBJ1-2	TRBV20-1	TGCAGTGCAACAGCTAACTATGGCTACACCTTC	CSATANYGYTF
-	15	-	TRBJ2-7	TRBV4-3	TGCGCCAGCAGCTCAGACACGTATTTCTCCTACGAGCAGTACTTC	CASSSDTYFSYEQYF
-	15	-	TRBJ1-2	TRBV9	TGTGCCAGCAGCGTGGGGGGGAAGGACGGCTATGGCTACACCTTC	CASSVGGKDGYGYTF
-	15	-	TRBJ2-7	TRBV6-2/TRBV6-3	TGTGCCAGCAGTTACTCGGAGACGGTTCCCTACGAGCAGTACTTC	CASSYSETVPYEQYF
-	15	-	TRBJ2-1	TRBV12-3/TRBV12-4	TGTGCCAGCAGTCGAGGAGCAAGCTCCTACAATGAGCAGTTCTTC	CASSRGASSYNEQFF
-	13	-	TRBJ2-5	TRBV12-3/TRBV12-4	TGTGCCAGCAACTTGGGGGCCTTGGAGACCCAGTACTTC	CASNLGALETQYF
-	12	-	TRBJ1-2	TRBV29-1	TGCAGCGTCCTAGGGGGTAAATATGGCTACACCTTC	CSVLGGKYGYTF
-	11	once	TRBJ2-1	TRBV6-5	TGTGCCAGCAAAACGAGGTATGAGCAGTTCTTC	CASKTRYEQFF
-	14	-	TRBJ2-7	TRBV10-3	TGTGCCATCAGAGGCGGACATAACTCCTACGAGCAGTACTTC	CAIRGGHNSYEQYF
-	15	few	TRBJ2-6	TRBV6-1	TGTGCCAGCAGTCCACCCTCCGGAGGGGCCAACGTCCTGACTTTC	CASSPPSGGANVLTF
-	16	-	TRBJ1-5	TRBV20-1	TGCAGTGCTAGAACCCTCAGGGGAGGGGGGACCCAGCCCCAGCATTTT	CSARTLRGGGTQPQHF
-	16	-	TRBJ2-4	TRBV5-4	TGTGCCAGCAGCCAATCAGGTTCGGGGACCAAAAACATTCAGTACTTC	CASSQSGSGTKNIQYF
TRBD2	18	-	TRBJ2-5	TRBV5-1	TGCGCCAGCAGCCTGCAACCCATAGCGGGGGGAGGTCAAGAGACCCAGTACTTC	CASSLQPIAGGGQETQYF
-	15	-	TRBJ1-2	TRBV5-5	TGTGCCAGCAGCTTGGATCCGGGTTCTTACTATGGCTACACCTTC	CASSLDPGSYYGYTF
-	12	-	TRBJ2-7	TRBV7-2	TGTGCCAGCAGCTTCGGGACCGCGGGACCGTACTTC	CASSFGTAGPYF
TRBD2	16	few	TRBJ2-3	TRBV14	TGTGCCAGCAGCCAAGGTTTCCTAGCGGGGTCAGATACGCAGTATTTT	CASSQGFLAGSDTQYF
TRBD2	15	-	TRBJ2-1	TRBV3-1	TGTGCCAGCAGCCTCGGGACTAGCGGGGGGGCCAATCAGTTCTTC	CASSLGTSGGANQFF
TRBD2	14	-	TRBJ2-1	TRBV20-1	TGCAGTGGGAGCGGGGGGAGCTCCTACAATGAGCAGTTCTTC	CSGSGGSSYNEQFF
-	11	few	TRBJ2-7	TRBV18	TGTGCCAGCTCACCGAATGCGGAGCAGTACTTC	CASSPNAEQYF
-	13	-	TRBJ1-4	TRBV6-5	TGTGCCAGCAGTCGGCCCCTTGGTGAAAAACTGTTTTTT	CASSRPLGEKLFF
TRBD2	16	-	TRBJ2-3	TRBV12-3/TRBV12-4	TGTGCCAGCAGTTTAGTCGAGCGGGGAATAACAGATACGCAGTATTTT	CASSLVERGITDTQYF
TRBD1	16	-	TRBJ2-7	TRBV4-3	TGCGCCAGCAGTCAAGCCCCGACAGGGCTTTACTACGAGCAGTACTTC	CASSQAPTGLYYEQYF
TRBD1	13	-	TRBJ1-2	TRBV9	TGTGCCAGCAGCGTAGGACAGGGGGAAGGCTACACCTTC	CASSVGQGEGYTF
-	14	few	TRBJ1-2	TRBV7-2	TGTGCCAGCAGCCCGACACGTCCCCAAGATGGCTACACCTTC	CASSPTRPQDGYTF
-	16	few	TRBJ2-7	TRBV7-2	TGTGCCAGCAGCTTCCCACGGACAAGCAGTTCCTACGAGCAGTACTTC	CASSFPRTSSSYEQYF
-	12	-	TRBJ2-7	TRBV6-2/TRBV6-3	TGTGCCAGCAGTTACTTTGCGTCCGAGCAGTACTTC	CASSYFASEQYF
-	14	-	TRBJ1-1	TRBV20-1	TGCAGTGCTCAGCCGGCAGGGGTGAACACTGAAGCTTTCTTT	CSAQPAGVNTEAFF
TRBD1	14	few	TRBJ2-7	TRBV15	TGTGCCACCAGCAGGGACAGGGAGAGAGTGGAGCAGTACTTC	CATSRDRERVEQYF
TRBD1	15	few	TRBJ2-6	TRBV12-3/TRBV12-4	TGTGCCAGCAGTTTCGGGACAGCCGGGGCCAACGTCCTGACTTTC	CASSFGTAGANVLTF
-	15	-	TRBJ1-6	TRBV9	TGTGCCAGCAGCGGGGTTGGAGCGAAAAATTCACCCCTCCACTTT	CASSGVGAKNSPLHF
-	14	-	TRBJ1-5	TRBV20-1	TGCAGTGCTAGTTCAGCTTATAGCAATCAGCCCCAGCATTTT	CSASSAYSNQPQHF
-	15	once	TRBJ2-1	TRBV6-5	TGTGCCAGCACCCGGGACTGGAGCTCCTACAATGAGCAGTTCTTC	CASTRDWSSYNEQFF
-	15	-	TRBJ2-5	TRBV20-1	TGCAGTGCTAGGGCCGATGGCAGGGGAGGTGAGACCCAGTACTTC	CSARADGRGGETQYF
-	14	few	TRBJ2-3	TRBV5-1	TGCGCCAGCAGCCAGCAGGGGCGCGGGGATACGCAGTATTTT	CASSQQGRGDTQYF